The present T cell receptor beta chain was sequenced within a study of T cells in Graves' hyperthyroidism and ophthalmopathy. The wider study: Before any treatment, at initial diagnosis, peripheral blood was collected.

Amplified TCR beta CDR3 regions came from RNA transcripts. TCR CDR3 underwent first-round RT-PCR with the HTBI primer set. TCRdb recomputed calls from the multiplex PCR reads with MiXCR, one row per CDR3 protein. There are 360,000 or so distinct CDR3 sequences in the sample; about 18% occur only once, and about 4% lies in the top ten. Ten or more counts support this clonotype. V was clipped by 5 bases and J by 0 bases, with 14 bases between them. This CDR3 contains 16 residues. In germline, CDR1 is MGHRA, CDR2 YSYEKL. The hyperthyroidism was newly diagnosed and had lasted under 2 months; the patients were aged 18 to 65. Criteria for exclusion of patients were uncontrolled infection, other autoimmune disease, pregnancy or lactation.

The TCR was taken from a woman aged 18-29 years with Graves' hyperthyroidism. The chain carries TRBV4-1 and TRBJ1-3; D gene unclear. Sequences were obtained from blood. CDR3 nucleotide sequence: TGCGCCAGCAGCTCTCACGGACGTATCTCTGGAAACACCATATATTTT. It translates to CASSSHGRISGNTIYF.